The count of the clone carrying this T cell receptor beta chain is one. The antigen is not known. This entry is derived from a study of CD8 T cells in Susac syndrome. Overall study findings and caveats: None of the CD4+ T cell repertoires in Susac syndrome showed clonal expansion.

An amount of RNA that ranged from roughly 0.45 to 1 ug was reverse transcribed with random hexamers. With immunoSEQ multiplex PCR, TCR beta CDR3 was amplified across 54 Vbeta and 13 Jbeta. One entry per CDR3 protein results from TCRdb running MiXCR on the immunoSEQ multiplex PCR reads. The sample carries some 200,000 distinct CDR3 sequences, roughly 95% recorded once. CDR3 length equals 15 residues. Germline V lookup: CDR1 SGHTA, CDR2 FQGNSA. V shed 8 bases and J 0 bases; nucleotides not matched to a gene: 6. CD8+ and CD4+ T cells taken from blood had their TCR beta sequenced. In Susac syndrome patients, recently defined diagnostic criteria for definite or probable disease were met.

The source of this sequence is a human donor with Susac syndrome. The material sequenced was CD4+ T cells from PBMCs. V usage is TRBV7-2 and J usage is TRBJ1-4; 7 bases fit TRBD1. The DNA for the CDR3 is TGTGCCAGCTCCCGACAGGGCGCAACTAATGAAAAACTGTTTTTT. Residues: CASSRQGATNEKLFF.